A selection of T cell receptor beta chains follows, all from one sample in a study of T-cell memory formation after mild COVID-19. Via MiXCR, TCRdb re-called the 5' RACE reads, giving one row per CDR3 protein. Of around 450,000 distinct CDR3 sequences listed, around 19% are singletons. Sequencing was performed on PBMCs or a T cell subset sorted from them (not recorded which). Source of these receptors: an adult woman who had mild COVID-19 (a few samples of this study predate the infection). Cell type and time point are not known. CDR3s include the opening cysteine and the closing phenylalanine or tryptophan. The D gene is left open where the match is weak. Not every row has a clone size; where given, it reads once, few, many or a size class.

cdr3_nt cdr3_aa v_call clone_size j_call d_call
TGCAGCGCTTCGGACCTAGCGTCTGAGACCCAGTACTTC CSASDLASETQYF TRBV29-1 few TRBJ2-5 NA
TGTGCCAGCAGCTTGTACCCTCGGGCACCTCCGGACACCGGGGAGCTGTTTTTT CASSLYPRAPPDTGELFF TRBV5-5 NA TRBJ2-2 NA
TGCAGTGCTAGAGACCCGGCAGGGGAGGACTATGGCTACACCTTC CSARDPAGEDYGYTF TRBV20-1 NA TRBJ1-2 NA
TGTGCCAGCAGCTTGGGACAGGGCGTTGGCGGGGAGCTGTTTTTT CASSLGQGVGGELFF TRBV7-3 NA TRBJ2-2 TRBD1
TGTGCCAGCAGCTCCGGGGTGGGTACAGATACGCAGTATTTT CASSSGVGTDTQYF TRBV7-2 few TRBJ2-3 NA
TGTGCCAGCAGCCAAGGGACCCCCGGGGAGGCCCAGTACTTC CASSQGTPGEAQYF TRBV3-1 NA TRBJ2-5 NA
TGTGCCAGTAGTACTGACAGAGTCGGCGTGAACACTGAAGCTTTCTTT CASSTDRVGVNTEAFF TRBV19 once TRBJ1-1 NA
TGTGCCAGCAGTGAAATGGAGCGGGTCACAGATACGCAGTATTTT CASSEMERVTDTQYF TRBV2 NA TRBJ2-3 NA
TGTGCCAGCAGTTCCGTGGATGAGCAGTTCTTC CASSSVDEQFF TRBV7-6 NA TRBJ2-1 NA
TGTGCCAGCAGTCCAGGGGCCAGCTCCTACAATGAGCAGTTCTTC CASSPGASSYNEQFF TRBV5-6 NA TRBJ2-1 NA
TGTGCCAGCAGTTCTCCACGGGGGGCGGGGGATACGCAGTATTTT CASSSPRGAGDTQYF TRBV12-3/TRBV12-4 NA TRBJ2-3 NA
TGCGCCAGCAGCTTGGCCCAGCAGAGGGACACCCTCCACTTT CASSLAQQRDTLHF TRBV5-1 NA TRBJ1-6 NA
TGCGCCAGCAGCCATCCCGGGGGGGCCTACGAGCAGTACTTC CASSHPGGAYEQYF TRBV4-1 NA TRBJ2-7 TRBD2
TGTGCCAGCAGCTTGGGTGAGGGATCGCACGAGCAGTACTTC CASSLGEGSHEQYF TRBV5-6 NA TRBJ2-7 NA
TGTGCCATCGGACAGGGACTAGCCTACAATGAGCAGTTCTTC CAIGQGLAYNEQFF TRBV10-3 few TRBJ2-1 NA
TGCGCCAGCAGCCAAGAGTTTCTAGCGGGAGGGCTAAGTCACTACGAGCAGTACTTC CASSQEFLAGGLSHYEQYF TRBV4-3 NA TRBJ2-7 TRBD2
TGTGCCAGCAGCGCAAGACAGGGGGCGGGTGAGACCCAGTACTTC CASSARQGAGETQYF TRBV7-9 NA TRBJ2-5 TRBD1
TGTGCCTGGAGGGTGAAGGGGGACAGCTCCTACGAGCAGTACTTC CAWRVKGDSSYEQYF TRBV30 few TRBJ2-7 TRBD1
TGTGCCAGCAGTGACCCCACCAAAGGGGCCAACTATGGCTACACCTTC CASSDPTKGANYGYTF TRBV25-1 few TRBJ1-2 NA
TGTGCCAGCAGCTTATATGCCAGGGTAGGGGACAATGAGCAGTTCTTC CASSLYARVGDNEQFF TRBV7-3 NA TRBJ2-1 NA